The 6 T cell receptor beta chains in this list originate from one sample, sequenced in a study of blood T cell repertoires in COVID-19. The data were produced by immunoSEQ multiplex PCR, yet TCRdb's version contains in-frame clones alone and is incomplete. The sample holds about 24,000 clones, nearly 75% seen once. The sample taken for sequencing was peripheral blood. Every receptor here comes from a human donor in a cohort sampled during active or convalescent COVID-19.

This rearrangement joins TRBV29-1 to TRBJ2-2; 7 positions agree with TRBD2. CDR3 length: 17 amino acids. Germline CDR1 reads SQVTM; CDR2 reads ANQGSEA. V lost 3 bases and J lost 1; bases outside the gene matches: 11. In DNA, the CDR3 is TGCAGCGTTGATATTTTAGGCGGACTAGGGAACACCGGGGAGCTGTTTTTT. As protein: CSVDILGGLGNTGELFF.

The chain joins TRBV29-1 to TRBJ2-5, with TRBD1 identical over 7 bases. The germline V gene has CDR1 SQVTM and CDR2 ANQGSEA. The CDR3 consists of 12 residues. Trimming cost V 6 bases and J 5 bases; bases outside gene matches: 6. The CDR3 nucleotides read TGCAGCGTATGGGACAGAGGGGAGACCCAGTACTTC. It specifies CSVWDRGETQYF. Full variable domain (rest looked up from reference TRBV29-1 and TRBJ2-5): SAVISQKPSRDICQRGTSLTIQCQVDSQVTMMFWYRQQPGQSLTLIATANQGSEATYESGFVIDKFPISRPNLTFSTLTVSNMSPEDSSIYLCSVWDRGETQYFGPGTRLLVL.

This sequence joins TRBV10-2 and TRBJ2-1, with 14 bases that match TRBD2. The CDR3 totals 15 residues. V was pared by 5 bases and J by 10 bases, with 7 bases of the junction left unmatched. CDR1 is WSHSY, CDR2 SAAADI, per germline. The chain's CDR3 is CASSPGTSGGREQFF. DNA of the CDR3: TGCGCCAGCAGTCCCGGGACTAGCGGGGGTAGGGAGCAGTTCTTC.

The chain joins TRBV6-5 to TRBJ2-3; a possible D gene is TRBD1 (5 bases). The CDR3 spans 14 residues. Per germline, CDR1 MNHEY and CDR2 SVGAGI. With 8 bases removed from V and 3 bases from J, the gap between germline ends came to 15 bases. For the CDR3, the DNA is TGTGCCAGCTCTAACAGGCCGTTGACAGATACGCAGTATTTT. This sequence encodes CASSNRPLTDTQYF.

This clone has just a few counts. This chain joins TRBV7-8 and TRBJ2-7; D is possibly TRBD2 (5 bases). CDR1 SGHVS and CDR2 FQNEAQ come from the germline V gene. V was trimmed by 5 bases and J by 1 base, leaving 12 bases between them. This CDR3 has 14 residues. CDR3 bases: TGTGCCAGCAGCCGGGAAGTAGCATCCTACGAGCAGTACGTC. Its translation is CASSREVASYEQYV.

The chain uses TRBV7-9 and TRBJ1-2; 7 positions agree with TRBD1. CDR1 SEHNR and CDR2 FQNEAQ come from the germline V gene (reference sequence). Trimming at V came to 7 bases and at J to 6 bases, leaving 14 bases not matched to a gene. The CDR3 spans 15 residues. The CDR3 DNA reads as TGTGCCAGCACCATAGCTCTTGACAGGGCGAATGGCTACACCTTC. Its protein product is CASTIALDRANGYTF.